This entry describes one T cell receptor beta chain. Its antigen is as yet unknown. Germline values: CDR1 MDHEN, CDR2 SYDVKM. Trimming cost V 6 bases and J 4 bases, with 15 bases left between them. The CDR3 has 14 amino acids. The libraries were made with immunoSEQ v3.0 at survey level. Assay used: immunoSEQ multiplex PCR; TCRdb lists only in-frame clones, some missing. The sample contains some 18,000 clones, 76% of which appear only once. The entry originates in a study of long-term antiretroviral therapy in people with HIV. Notes on the study in general: Dominating the repertoire at all time points were the clones that expanded before ART. HIV repertoires spanned narrower CDR3 length ranges than controls.

Specimen: unsorted PBMCs, collected 0.5 years before starting antiretroviral therapy. The TCR sequence derives from a woman in her fifties or sixties with HIV. The chain couples TRBV28 to TRBJ1-1, with D unclear. The CDR3, as DNA: TGTGCCAGCAGCTATACCCGACTAAGCACTGAAGCTTTCTTT. Translation: CASSYTRLSTEAFF.